Listed below are T cell receptor beta chains from one sample, sequenced in a study of Ad26.COV2.S vaccination and SARS-CoV-2 variants. Clones were sequenced by immunoSEQ multiplex PCR, and TCRdb holds only the in-frame ones, with some missing. The table lists fewer than 500,000 clones, 80% to 95% of them singletons, with roughly an eighth in the top ten. The material was peripheral blood, obtained in a trial of Ad26.COV2.S vaccine versus placebo. These receptors all stem from a person between 18 and 60 years old who received the Ad26.COV2.S COVID-19 vaccine or a placebo. Both conserved end residues are part of each CDR3. D genes are given only for firm matches.

D,J,V,DNA,CDR3
.,TRBJ1-6,TRBV2,TGTGCCAACAACCGGGGAGGAAACAATTCACCCCTCCACTTT,CANNRGGNNSPLHF
TRBD2,TRBJ2-1,TRBV5-4,TGTGCCAGCGAAGTAGCGGGAGGGATGTATGAGCAGTTCTTC,CASEVAGGMYEQFF
TRBD2,TRBJ2-3,TRBV2,TGTGCCAGCAGCCTGACTAGCGGGAGGACAGATACGCAGTATTTT,CASSLTSGRTDTQYF
.,TRBJ1-1,TRBV28,TGTGCCAGCAGCATGACAGGCTACACTGAAGCTTTCTTT,CASSMTGYTEAFF
TRBD2,TRBJ2-1,TRBV5-4,TGTGCCAGCAGCTTGGCCCTGGGAGCGGGAGGGTCCAATGAGCAGTTCTTC,CASSLALGAGGSNEQFF
.,TRBJ1-2,TRBV7-9,TGTGCCAGCAGCTTAGGTACAGGAGGCTACACCTTC,CASSLGTGGYTF
TRBD1,TRBJ1-4,TRBV7-9,TGTGCCAGCAGCGTCGGGACAGGGAATGAAAAACTGTTTTTT,CASSVGTGNEKLFF
TRBD2,TRBJ2-2,TRBV29-1,TGCAGCGTTGTTCCCAGCGGGGGGACCTTGTCCACCGGGGAGCTGTTTTTT,CSVVPSGGTLSTGELFF
.,TRBJ1-2,TRBV7-2,TGTGCCAGCAGCTTAGATCTGGGGGGAGGCTACACCTTC,CASSLDLGGGYTF
.,TRBJ1-4,TRBV5-1,TGCGCCAGCAGCCCTCAGGGGACCCTTGATGAAAAACTGTTTTTT,CASSPQGTLDEKLFF
.,TRBJ1-1,TRBV5-8,TGTGCCAGCAGTCGGAGATTGAACACTGAAGCTTTCTTT,CASSRRLNTEAFF
.,TRBJ2-5,TRBV7-2,TGTGCCAGCAGCCCCCGGGGCCCGGGAGAGACCCAGTACTTC,CASSPRGPGETQYF
.,TRBJ2-1,TRBV5-6,TGTGCCAGCAGCTTGCGTGGGAGGGGGCGGCACAATGAGCAGTTCTTC,CASSLRGRGRHNEQFF
TRBD1,TRBJ2-7,TRBV5-1,TGCGCCAGCAGCGGCGGGACAGGGGACCACGAGCAGTACTTC,CASSGGTGDHEQYF